This is a list of T cell receptor beta chains from one sample in a study of T cell changes during pregnancy in multiple sclerosis. Assay used: immunoSEQ multiplex PCR; TCRdb lists only in-frame clones, some missing. This table has around 49,000 clones, roughly 90% appearing once. The material was peripheral blood, obtained after pregnancy. These receptors all stem from a female donor in good health, enrolled as a control in a pregnancy study. CDR3s include the opening cysteine and the closing phenylalanine or tryptophan. The order of the fields is V gene, D gene, J gene, clone size, CDR3 DNA, CDR3 protein. A D gene is named only where the DNA matches it firmly. Clone sizes are given selectively: once, few, many, or a class where the clone is expanded.

>TRBV11-2|TRBD2|TRBJ2-1|-
TGTGCCAGCAGTACAATCGGGACTAGCTATGAGCAGTTCTTC
CASSTIGTSYEQFF
>TRBV5-1|TRBD2|TRBJ2-1|-
TGCGCCAGCAGCGAAGCGGGAGGGCCAGTAAATGAGCAGTTCTTC
CASSEAGGPVNEQFF
>TRBV13|-|TRBJ2-1|-
TGTGCCAGCAGCTTAGAGGGGGCGGGGACCAATGAGCAGTTCTTC
CASSLEGAGTNEQFF
>TRBV19|TRBD2|TRBJ2-7|-
TGTGCCAGTTCACTAGCGGGAGGCTACGAGCAGTACTTC
CASSLAGGYEQYF
>TRBV4-2|TRBD2|TRBJ2-3|many
TGTGCCAGCAGCTCGGGGAGGGTTGAGACAGATACGCAGTATTTT
CASSSGRVETDTQYF
>TRBV18|TRBD1|TRBJ1-1|-
TGTGCCAGCTCCGGGACAGCAATGAACACTGAAGCTTTCTTT
CASSGTAMNTEAFF
>TRBV5-1|-|TRBJ2-5|-
TGCGCCAGCAGCCCGGACCAAGAGACCCAGTACTTC
CASSPDQETQYF
>TRBV21-1|-|TRBJ2-2|-
TGTGCCAGCAGCAAAACGGAGGGGGCGCGGCTCACCGCGAACACCGGGGAGCTGTTTTTT
CASSKTEGARLTANTGELFF
>TRBV7-3|-|TRBJ2-3|-
TGTGCCAGCAGCTTAGCGGGGTGGGACACAGATACGCAGTATTTT
CASSLAGWDTDTQYF
>TRBV7-2|-|TRBJ2-7|-
TGTGCCAGCAGCCGCAGGTCAGGGCAAGGGGAGCAGTACTTC
CASSRRSGQGEQYF
>TRBV10-3|-|TRBJ2-1|-
TGTGCCATCAGTGAGTCCGGGGGGCCCTACAATGAGCAGTTCTTC
CAISESGGPYNEQFF
>TRBV4-1|TRBD1|TRBJ1-1|-
TGCGCCAGCAGCCAACAATCATTACAGGGGACCAGGACTGAAGCTTTCTTT
CASSQQSLQGTRTEAFF
>TRBV7-9|TRBD2|TRBJ2-1|-
TGTGCCAGCAGCCAGACTAGCCAGTACGGTGAGCAGTTCTTC
CASSQTSQYGEQFF
>TRBV5-1|TRBD2|TRBJ2-2|-
TGCGCCAGCAGCCCCCTTGGGGGACTAGGAACCGGGGAGCTGTTTTTT
CASSPLGGLGTGELFF
>TRBV21-1|-|TRBJ2-7|-
TGTGCCAGCAGCAAAGCGCTGGACAGGTACGAGCAGTACTTC
CASSKALDRYEQYF
>TRBV28|TRBD1|TRBJ2-1|once
TGTGCCAGCAGCCCACAGGGGGCTCCACCAAACAATGAGCAGTTCTTC
CASSPQGAPPNNEQFF
>TRBV11-2|-|TRBJ1-1|-
TGTGCCAGCACCCGAACATCACCCGCGGGGGAAGCTTTCTTT
CASTRTSPAGEAFF
>TRBV4-2|-|TRBJ1-2|-
TGTGCCAGCAGCCAAGGACAGGATAATGATGGCTACACCTTC
CASSQGQDNDGYTF
>TRBV7-9|-|TRBJ1-1|once
TGTGCCAGCAGCTTGCAGGGATCCGAAGCTTTCTTT
CASSLQGSEAFF
>TRBV9|TRBD1|TRBJ1-2|once
TGTGCCAGCAGCCCCCAACGAGGGGGCGCGGAAGGCTACACCTTC
CASSPQRGGAEGYTF
>TRBV5-1|-|TRBJ2-5|-
TGCGCCAGCAGCTTGGACAGGGCCTCCCCCCAAGAGACCCAGTACTTC
CASSLDRASPQETQYF
>TRBV10-3|-|TRBJ2-1|-
TGTGCCATCAGGGGTTCCGCTAGCGAGATAGACCTCACACACAATGAGCAGTTCTTC
CAIRGSASEIDLTHNEQFF
>TRBV28|TRBD2|TRBJ2-1|-
TGTGCCAGCAGTGGACTAGCGGGCCTCAATGAGCAGTTCTTC
CASSGLAGLNEQFF
>TRBV6-1|TRBD1|TRBJ1-5|-
TGTGCCAGCAGTGATGGGACCCAGGGGGCGAGCAATCAGCCCCAGCATTTT
CASSDGTQGASNQPQHF
>TRBV11-3|-|TRBJ2-1|-
TGTGCCAGCAGCTTAGGCCGGGTTGCGGAGCAGTTCTTC
CASSLGRVAEQFF
>TRBV10-2|-|TRBJ2-1|-
TGCGCCAGCACCGGGGGTGTTGAGCAGTTCTTC
CASTGGVEQFF
>TRBV30|TRBD2|TRBJ2-4|-
TGTGCCTGGATTCCACTAGCGGGCGGACTAGCCAAAAACATTCAGTACTTC
CAWIPLAGGLAKNIQYF
>TRBV27|-|TRBJ1-2|-
TGTGCCAGCAGTTTTGAGGGAAACTATGGCTACACCTTC
CASSFEGNYGYTF
>TRBV6-1|TRBD1|TRBJ2-3|-
TGTGCCAGCAGTGAAACAGGGGGTGCGACAGATACGCAGTATTTT
CASSETGGATDTQYF
>TRBV18|TRBD2|TRBJ2-5|-
TGTGCCAGCTCACCGGTCACTAGCGGTGGTAGAGAGACCCAGTACTTC
CASSPVTSGGRETQYF
>TRBV9|TRBD1|TRBJ2-2|-
TGTGCCAGCAGCGTAGTCCCCGGGACAGGGGGGATCACCGGGGAGCTGTTTTTT
CASSVVPGTGGITGELFF
>TRBV5-5|-|TRBJ1-1|-
TGTGCCAGCAGCCCAGAAGCTTTCTTT
CASSPEAFF
>TRBV6-6|-|TRBJ2-5|-
TGTGCCAGCAGTTACTCAGGGGCTGGCGAGACCCAGTACTTC
CASSYSGAGETQYF
>TRBV19|-|TRBJ1-1|few
TGTGCCAGTAGTATATCAGGGGCGGGGAACACTGAAGCTTTCTTT
CASSISGAGNTEAFF
>TRBV19|TRBD1|TRBJ2-7|-
TGTGCCAGTAGTATAGCTGAGACAGGGCCCTACGAGCAGTACTTC
CASSIAETGPYEQYF
>TRBV28|TRBD1|TRBJ2-7|-
TGTGCCAGCAGTTTATCTGGGACAGGGGGGTTTTCCGAGCAGTACTTC
CASSLSGTGGFSEQYF
>TRBV7-9|TRBD1|TRBJ1-5|-
TGTGCCAGCAGCTTATTGACAGGGGAAGGCAATCAGCCCCAGCATTTT
CASSLLTGEGNQPQHF
>TRBV2|TRBD2|TRBJ2-5|-
TGTGCCAGTCAATTTCGGGGGGGAGAGACCCAGTACTTC
CASQFRGGETQYF
>TRBV6-4|TRBD1|TRBJ2-3|-
TGTGCCAGCAGTGAAGGGACAGGGCATTATACGCAGTATTTT
CASSEGTGHYTQYF
>TRBV4-2|TRBD2|TRBJ2-1|-
TGTGCCAGCAGCCAAGATGGGAGGGGTAGCGAGCAGTTCTTC
CASSQDGRGSEQFF